This entry lists 19 T cell receptor beta chains sequenced from one sample in a study of blood T cell repertoires in COVID-19. The assay was immunoSEQ multiplex PCR, and TCRdb's table has in-frame clones only and misses some. The sample records 200,000 to 250,000 clones, 70% to 90% being singletons. Sequenced: peripheral blood. The receptors here all came from a man aged 40-49 years with acute or convalescent COVID-19.

A note on this clone: In the same sample, other DNA sequences code for this CDR3. The V and J genes are TRBV3-1 (or the pseudogene TRBV3-2) and TRBJ1-2; 7 positions match TRBD1. The CDR3 contains 14 residues. In germline, CDR1 is LGHDT, CDR2 YNNKEL (reference sequence). With V trimmed by 2 bases and J by 2 bases, 2 bases remained unmatched. CDR3 loop: CASSQLQGNYGYTF. The DNA of the CDR3 is TGTGCCAGCAGCCAACTACAGGGGAACTATGGCTACACCTTC.

The chain links TRBV9 to TRBJ1-5; TRBD1 might be the D (6 bases). CDR1 and CDR2 (germline): SGDLS, YYNGEE. The CDR3 is 14 residues long. Between the trimmed V and J ends, which lost 0 bases and 8 bases, there was a span of 12 bases. Here the CDR3 reads CASSVGKQGEPQHF. In DNA, the CDR3 is TGTGCCAGCAGCGTAGGGAAACAGGGAGAGCCCCAGCATTTT.

The chain joins TRBV15 to TRBJ1-2, with 7 bases fitting TRBD1. Germline V lookup: CDR1 LNHNV, CDR2 YYDKDF (reference sequence). With V trimmed by 5 bases and J by 7 bases, 7 bases remained unmatched. This CDR3 contains 13 residues. The CDR3 protein is CATSLQGSAGYTF. DNA for the CDR3: TGTGCCACCAGCCTACAGGGGTCTGCTGGCTACACCTTC.

This clone was detected only once. V usage is TRBV29-1 and J usage is TRBJ1-1; D is unresolved. V lost 7 bases and J lost 0, with 12 bases in between. This CDR3 comprises 13 residues. CDR1 and CDR2 from the germline V gene are SQVTM and ANQGSEA. This chain's CDR3 is CSGGRRMNTEAFF. Written as DNA, the CDR3 is TGCAGCGGCGGAAGGCGGATGAACACTGAAGCTTTCTTT.

V is TRBV5-1 and J is TRBJ1-5, with 8 bases fitting TRBD1. Germline values: CDR1 SGHRS, CDR2 YFSETQ. The junction had 3 bases not matched to a gene; V was cut back by 4 bases and J by 3 bases. The CDR3 has 14 amino acids. This CDR3 reads CASSPGGSNQPQHF. CDR3 nucleotides: TGCGCCAGCAGCCCAGGGGGCTCCAATCAGCCCCAGCATTTT.

This sequence joins TRBV28 and TRBJ1-1; the D gene is possibly TRBD1 (5 bases). Germline V CDR1 and CDR2: MDHEN, SYDVKM. The CDR3 spans 16 residues. The ends were cut back, 2 bases at V and 3 bases at J, with 16 bases in the middle. The chain's CDR3 is CASSLRWGEEDTEAFF. The CDR3 DNA sequence: TGTGCCAGCAGTTTACGGTGGGGGGAGGAGGACACTGAAGCTTTCTTT.

V and J are TRBV23-1 and TRBJ2-7; a weak D match, TRBD2 (5 bases). TRBV23-1 is reported as an ORF; its role is uncertain. V dropped 7 bases and J dropped 2 bases, with 12 bases sitting between them. The CDR3 is 13 amino acids. The CDR3 sequence is CASIRAAPYEQYF. The CDR3, as DNA: TGCGCCAGCATCCGAGCGGCGCCCTACGAGCAGTACTTC.

The V call is TRBV5-1, the J call TRBJ2-2; 9 bases are shared with TRBD1. CDR1 and CDR2 from the germline V gene are SGHRS and YFSETQ. The V and J ends lost 4 bases and 7 bases, in that order; junction bases with no gene match: 14. The CDR3 extends over 17 amino acids. The CDR3 coding sequence is TGCGCCAGCAGCCGAACAATGGACAGGGGAAGGGGCGGGGAGCTGTTTTTT. Its protein product is CASSRTMDRGRGGELFF.

The chain is built from TRBV6-5 and TRBJ2-7; a possible D gene is TRBD1 (7 bases). From germline, CDR1 is MNHEY and CDR2 SVGAGI. There are 13 residues in the CDR3. Deletions cut 3 bases from V and 7 bases from J, with 13 bases between. The CDR3 DNA reads TGTGCCAGCAGTTATGGTCAGGGGGGAGAGCAGTACTTC. Amino acids: CASSYGQGGEQYF.

The gene calls are TRBV4-3 and TRBJ2-2; D may be TRBD1 (5 bases). The ends were cut back, 0 bases at V and 5 bases at J, with 16 bases in the middle. Germline V CDR1 and CDR2: LGHNA, YSLEER. The CDR3 sequence is 17 residues long. CDR3 sequence (DNA): TGCGCCAGCAGCCAAGATCGAAAAGGGGTAGGGACCGGGGAGCTGTTTTTT. Its translation: CASSQDRKGVGTGELFF.

V is TRBV28 and J is TRBJ1-2; the D gene is possibly TRBD1 (6 bases). The germline V gene encodes CDR1 MDHEN and CDR2 SYDVKM. The CDR3 has 13 amino acids. V lost 5 bases to trimming and J lost 4 bases, with 11 bases between them. CDR3 amino acids: CASSAGTSYGYTF. The CDR3 nucleotides read TGTGCCAGCAGTGCCGGGACATCCTATGGCTACACCTTC.

The chain is built from TRBV6-6 and TRBJ2-5; D is unresolved. The CDR3 spans 11 residues. CDR1 and CDR2 (germline): MNHNY, SVGAGI (reference sequence). V was cut by 5 bases and J by 5 bases, with 6 bases left in between. The CDR3 here is CASSSQETQYF. DNA of the CDR3: TGTGCCAGCAGTAGTCAGGAGACCCAGTACTTC.

The chain combines TRBV3-1 (or the pseudogene TRBV3-2) with TRBJ1-3; 8 positions agree with TRBD1. The J segment lost 4 bases and the V segment lost 6 bases, leaving 8 bases of the junction unmatched. Germline CDR1 and CDR2: LGHDT and YNNKEL (reference sequence). The CDR3 totals 15 residues. The CDR3 DNA sequence: TGTGCCAGCAGACCGACAGGGGCACCAGGAAACACCATATATTTT. Protein: CASRPTGAPGNTIYF.

In DNA, the CDR3 is TGTGCCAGCAGCCCCTTAGCTAACTATGGCTACACCTTC. Protein sequence: CASSPLANYGYTF. This chain links TRBV12-3 or TRBV12-4 with TRBJ1-2; D remains unclear. The CDR3 covers 13 residues. V gave up 6 bases and J gave up 0 bases, with 8 bases separating them.

The J gene is TRBJ2-1, the V gene TRBV28; D ambiguous. This CDR3 is 11 amino acids long. Trimming pared 2 bases from V and 8 bases from J, leaving 4 bases between. Germline V CDR1 and CDR2: MDHEN, SYDVKM. CDR3 in amino acids: CASSLLDEQFF. The CDR3 nucleotides read TGTGCCAGCAGTTTACTCGATGAGCAGTTCTTC.

The rearrangement uses TRBV7-8 and TRBJ1-1, with 7 bases aligning to TRBD1. The CDR3 extends over 17 amino acids. Trimming removed 6 bases from V and 3 bases from J; junction bases left unmatched: 16. CDR1 and CDR2 from the germline V gene are SGHVS and FQNEAQ. The CDR3, as DNA: TGTGCCAGCAGACCTTCTAGGGGGCACCAGGGGGACACTGAAGCTTTCTTT. Translation: CASRPSRGHQGDTEAFF.

The chain joins TRBV11-2 to TRBJ2-5, with D perhaps TRBD1 (6 bases). Germline assignment: CDR1 SGHAT and CDR2 FQNNGV. V was clipped by 4 bases and J by 5 bases, with 20 bases between them. CDR3 length: 16 residues. The CDR3 region is CASSSLTGREVETQYF. CDR3 sequence (DNA): TGTGCCAGCAGCTCCTTGACAGGTCGAGAGGTTGAGACCCAGTACTTC.

The CDR3 nucleotides read TGCAGCGTTGAAGATCGCAGATTCACTGGAAACACCATATATTTT. It is translated as CSVEDRRFTGNTIYF. V is TRBV29-1 and J is TRBJ1-3; D is undetermined. The ends were cut back, 0 bases at V and 2 bases at J, with 11 bases in the middle. The CDR3 spans 15 residues. Germline V lookup: CDR1 SQVTM, CDR2 ANQGSEA.

This chain connects TRBV6-5 to TRBJ1-5, with 7 bases aligning to TRBD1. CDR1 and CDR2 (germline): MNHEY, SVGAGI. V dropped 6 bases and J dropped 0; count of bases not matched to a gene: 5. CDR3 length: 15 residues. CDR3 in DNA: TGTGCCAGCAGCATTTACAGGGGTAGCAATCAGCCCCAGCATTTT. It translates to CASSIYRGSNQPQHF.